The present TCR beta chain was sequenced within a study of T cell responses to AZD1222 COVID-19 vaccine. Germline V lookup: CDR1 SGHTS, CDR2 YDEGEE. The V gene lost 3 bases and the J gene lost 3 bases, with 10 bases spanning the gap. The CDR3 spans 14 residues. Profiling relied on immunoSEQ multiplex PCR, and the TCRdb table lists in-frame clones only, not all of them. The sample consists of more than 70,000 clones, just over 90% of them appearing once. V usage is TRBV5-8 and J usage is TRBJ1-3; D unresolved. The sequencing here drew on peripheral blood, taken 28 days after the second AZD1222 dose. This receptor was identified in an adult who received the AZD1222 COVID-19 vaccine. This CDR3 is CASSSPSGGNTIYF. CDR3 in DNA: TGTGCCAGCAGCTCCCCTTCTGGTGGAAACACCATATATTTT.